This TCR beta chain was obtained from a study of blood T cells in healthy people across ages. Sample-barcoded 5' priming and a J-beta primer mix drove a second PCR of roughly 7 to 11 cycles. One entry per CDR3 protein results from TCRdb running MiXCR on the 5' RACE reads. The sample has about 930,000 distinct CDR3 sequences, almost 30% seen once. Every donor provided roughly 10 milliliters of peripheral blood. The sample was also linked to a second study, of T cells of mothers and their children. That work contributes: A few mothers and their six children, all healthy Caucasians, donated. The authors detected no persistent microchimeric T cell clones.

The specimen was blood. The TCR was taken from a woman in her thirties or forties in good health.

This CDR3 is CAALQSMNQPQHF. The CDR3 DNA sequence: TGTGCCGCCTTACAGAGCATGAATCAGCCCCAGCATTTT. This chain joins TRBV6-2 or TRBV6-3 and TRBJ1-5; D not resolved. V lost 11 bases to trimming and J lost 4 bases, with 15 bases between them. The germline CDR1 and CDR2 sequences are MNHEY and SVGEGT. The CDR3 extends over 13 amino acids.